One sample yielded the 27 T cell receptor beta chains listed below, sequenced in a study of blood T cell repertoires in COVID-19. Here immunoSEQ multiplex PCR was the method, and the copy in TCRdb shows in-frame clones only, minus some. The data show approximately 210,000 clones, roughly four fifths seen once. Input material: peripheral blood. Source of these receptors: a woman between 40 and 55 years old with acute or convalescent COVID-19.

The J gene is TRBJ2-1, the V gene TRBV5-1; 12 bases agree with TRBD1. CDR1 is SGHRS and CDR2 is YFSETQ in the germline V gene. This CDR3 contains 19 residues. Trimming cost V 2 bases and J 12 bases; bases outside gene matches: 21. The CDR3 spells CASSFNTPSGTGGGFGQFF. For the CDR3, the DNA is TGCGCCAGCAGCTTTAATACCCCCTCCGGGACAGGGGGCGGTTTCGGGCAGTTCTTC. Filled out from reference TRBV5-1 and TRBJ2-1, the complete variable domain reads KAGVTQTPRYLIKTRGQQVTLSCSPISGHRSVSWYQQTPGQGLQFLFEYFSETQRNKGNFPGRFSGRQFSNSRSEMNVSTLELGDSALYLCASSFNTPSGTGGGFGQFFGPGTRLTVL.

The CDR3 nucleotides read TGTGCCACCAGCATCGGGAGGGCTTACGAGCAGTACTTC. Amino acids: CATSIGRAYEQYF. This chain uses TRBV15 with TRBJ2-7; 8 nucleotides agree with TRBD2. Germline-derived CDR1 and CDR2 are LNHNV and YYDKDF (reference sequence). The CDR3 has 13 residues. V was pared by 4 bases and J by 4 bases, with 3 bases of the junction left unmatched.

This clone was detected a few times. The J gene is TRBJ1-5, the V gene TRBV3-1 (or the pseudogene TRBV3-2); 9 bases fit TRBD1. Germline values: CDR1 LGHDT, CDR2 YNNKEL (reference sequence). The CDR3 is made up of 17 amino acids. Trimming cost V 3 bases and J 3 bases; bases outside gene matches: 9. The DNA for the CDR3 is TGTGCCAGCAGCCACGAGGGACAGGGTGAGGCCAATCAGCCCCAGCATTTT. Its protein product is CASSHEGQGEANQPQHF.

CDR3 in amino acids: CAISELGQGKETQYF. The CDR3 coding sequence is TGTGCCATCAGTGAGTTAGGACAGGGTAAAGAGACCCAGTACTTC. V gene TRBV10-3 combines with J gene TRBJ2-5; 8 positions agree with TRBD1. Trimming at V came to 1 base and at J to 3 bases, leaving 4 bases not matched to a gene. CDR1 ENHRY and CDR2 SYGVKD come from the germline V gene. The CDR3 extends over 15 amino acids.

This clone appeared once. The gene calls are TRBV7-2 and TRBJ2-1; D may be TRBD2 (6 bases). The V gene's germline CDR1 is SGHTA and CDR2 FQGNSA. The CDR3 spans 16 residues. V dropped 5 bases and J dropped 8 bases, with 22 bases sitting between them. CDR3 protein: CASSPLDAGSEHEQFF. The CDR3 bases are TGTGCCAGCAGCCCCCTGGATGCGGGAAGCGAGCATGAGCAGTTCTTC.

The chain joins TRBV10-1 to TRBJ2-4; 7 positions agree with TRBD1. The germline CDR1 and CDR2 sequences are WNHNN and SYGVQD (reference sequence). The length of the CDR3 is 12 residues. J lost 7 bases, V lost 6 bases, and 3 bases had no gene match. The CDR3, as DNA: TGCGCCAGCAGCTCGACAGGGAACATTCAGTACTTC. Residues: CASSSTGNIQYF.

This clone turned up a few times. The chain has TRBV6-5 and TRBJ1-2; weak D call: TRBD1 (6 bases). This CDR3 is built from 15 residues. Trimming pared 5 bases from V and 2 bases from J, leaving 15 bases between. Germline V CDR1 and CDR2: MNHEY, SVGAGI. The CDR3 coding sequence is TGTGCCAGCAGTAACTGGGAGGGGGGCAACTATGGCTACACCTTC. Translated: CASSNWEGGNYGYTF.

Only a few counts were recorded for this clone. The chain recombines TRBV6-9 with TRBJ1-5, with 9 positions matching TRBD1. Trimming removed 4 bases from V and 5 bases from J; junction bases left unmatched: 6. Per the germline V gene, CDR1 is MNHGY and CDR2 is SVAAGI. The CDR3 is made up of 15 amino acids. Here the CDR3 reads CASSFGTGPHQPQHF. In nucleotides, the CDR3 is TGTGCCAGCAGTTTCGGGACAGGGCCACATCAGCCCCAGCATTTT.

The chain combines TRBV20-1 with TRBJ2-5, with D perhaps matching TRBD2 (7 bases). Trimming left V 6 bases short and J 5 bases short, with 10 bases between. The CDR3 consists of 11 residues. The germline gives CDR1 DFQATT, CDR2 SNEGSKA (reference sequence). CDR3 region: CSAGGRETQYF. CDR3 DNA sequence: TGCAGTGCGGGGGGGCGCGAGACCCAGTACTTC.

This chain links TRBV5-1 with TRBJ2-7, with 7 bases fitting TRBD2. There are 17 residues in the CDR3. From germline, CDR1 is SGHRS and CDR2 YFSETQ. V lost 1 base to trimming and J lost 0 bases; unmatched junction nucleotides: 10. For the CDR3, the DNA is TGCGCCAGCAGCTTGAATTACGGGGGGTCGAGCTCCTACGAGCAGTACTTC. Translated, it gives CASSLNYGGSSSYEQYF.

V usage is TRBV5-1 and J usage is TRBJ2-7, with 11 bases lining up with TRBD1. This CDR3 comprises 13 residues. Germline CDR1 and CDR2: SGHRS and YFSETQ. V gave up 4 bases and J gave up 6 bases; unmatched junction bases: 3. The CDR3, as DNA: TGCGCCAGCAGCAGGGACAGGGGGGGCGAGCAGTACTTC. This gives the protein CASSRDRGGEQYF.

The CDR3: CSVEDRKGGQGNGYTF. CDR3 DNA: TGCAGCGTTGAAGACCGGAAAGGGGGACAGGGAAATGGCTACACCTTC. The chain links TRBV29-1 to TRBJ1-2, with 9 nucleotides matching TRBD1. The CDR3 is 16 amino acids. Trimming at V came to 0 bases and at J to 6 bases, leaving 11 bases not matched to a gene. The V gene's germline CDR1 is SQVTM and CDR2 ANQGSEA.

The chain couples TRBV18 to TRBJ2-1; 10 bases fit TRBD1. The CDR3 is 18 amino acids. Germline trimming cut 5 bases from V and 4 bases from J; bases unmatched to any gene: 14. CDR1 is KGHSH and CDR2 is LQKENI in the germline V gene. The CDR3 region is CASSTGDPGQGTYNEQFF. Written as DNA, the CDR3 is TGTGCCAGCTCAACTGGAGACCCGGGACAGGGGACGTACAATGAGCAGTTCTTC. Combining the CDR3 with reference TRBV18 and TRBJ2-1 gives the whole variable domain NAGVMQNPRHLVRRRGQEARLRCSPMKGHSHVYWYRQLPEEGLKFMVYLQKENIIDESGMPKERFSAEFPKEGPSILRIQQVVRGDSAAYFCASSTGDPGQGTYNEQFFGPGTRLTVL.

This sequence joins TRBV18 and TRBJ2-7, with TRBD1 identical over 8 bases. CDR3 length: 14 amino acids. Germline CDR1 reads KGHSH; CDR2 reads LQKENI. Trimming took 3 bases from V and 2 from J; bases not matched to a gene: 3. CDR3 loop: CASSPGQETYEQYF. The CDR3 DNA is TGTGCCAGCTCACCGGGACAGGAGACCTACGAGCAGTACTTC.

This clone has ten or more counts. This chain uses TRBV5-6 with TRBJ2-7; 10 nucleotides line up with TRBD2. V shed 4 bases, J shed 6 bases, and the junction held 4 bases outside the gene matches. This CDR3 comprises 13 residues. Germline loops: CDR1 SGHDT, CDR2 YYEEEE. This CDR3 reads CASSTSGIAEQYF. The CDR3 DNA reads TGTGCCAGCAGCACTAGCGGGATAGCCGAGCAGTACTTC.

The rearrangement uses TRBV7-8 and TRBJ1-1; possible D gene TRBD1, 6 bases. The CDR3 sequence is 14 residues long. Per germline, CDR1 SGHVS and CDR2 FQNEAQ. Deletions cut 5 bases from V and 0 bases from J, with 10 bases between. This CDR3 reads CASSTDRVNTEAFF. The CDR3 DNA reads TGTGCCAGCAGCACGGACAGAGTGAACACTGAAGCTTTCTTT.

The count of this clone is one. The chain is built from TRBV24-1 and TRBJ2-6; no reliable D call. The CDR3 covers 13 residues. V was trimmed by 6 bases and J by 2 bases, leaving 4 bases between them. CDR1 is KGHDR and CDR2 is SFDVKD in the germline V gene. The CDR3 bases are TGTGCCACCAGTCCTCCTGGGGCCAACGTCCTGACTTTC. Translation gives CATSPPGANVLTF.

V usage is TRBV14 and J usage is TRBJ2-3, with TRBD2 as a possible D gene (6 bases). V dropped 4 bases and J dropped 5 bases, with 7 bases sitting between them. Germline V gene lookup returns CDR1 SGHDN and CDR2 FVKESK. CDR3 length: 12 amino acids. The CDR3: CASSRGEDTQYF. For the CDR3, the DNA is TGTGCCAGCAGCCGCGGGGAAGATACGCAGTATTTT.

CDR3 sequence reads: CASSPRAGVNNEQFF. The CDR3, as DNA: TGTGCCAGCTCACCAAGGGCGGGGGTCAACAATGAGCAGTTCTTC. V gene TRBV18 combines with J gene TRBJ2-1; TRBD2 aligns across 7 bases. The V gene end was trimmed by 2 bases and the J gene end by 5 bases; junction bases not matched to a gene: 6. The CDR3 has 15 amino acids. Germline loops: CDR1 KGHSH, CDR2 LQKENI. Full variable domain (remainder filled in from reference TRBV18 and TRBJ2-1): NAGVMQNPRHLVRRRGQEARLRCSPMKGHSHVYWYRQLPEEGLKFMVYLQKENIIDESGMPKERFSAEFPKEGPSILRIQQVVRGDSAAYFCASSPRAGVNNEQFFGPGTRLTVL.

The chain couples TRBV6-2 or TRBV6-3 to TRBJ2-4, with 7 nucleotides matching TRBD2. This CDR3 is 16 amino acids long. The germline gives CDR1 MNHEY, CDR2 SVGEGT. With V trimmed by 0 bases and J by 9 bases, 11 bases remained unmatched. The CDR3 DNA reads as TGTGCCAGCAGTTACTCGAACCGGATGCGGGGGAGCATTCAGTACTTC. As protein: CASSYSNRMRGSIQYF.

The chain has TRBV6-2 or TRBV6-3 and TRBJ2-7; possible D gene TRBD1, 6 bases. CDR1 MNHEY and CDR2 SVGEGT come from the germline V gene. V was pared by 2 bases and J by 1 base, with 9 bases between. CDR3 length: 14 residues. The CDR3 nucleotides are TGTGCCAGCAGTTACGGGGACAAATCCTACGAGCAGTACTTC. Translation: CASSYGDKSYEQYF.

The chain has TRBV4-3 and TRBJ2-2; D remains unclear. V was clipped by 1 base and J by 1 base, with 7 bases between them. CDR3 length: 15 residues. Germline lookup yields CDR1 LGHNA and CDR2 YSLEER. The CDR3 nucleotides read TGCGCCAGCAGCCAAGGTTCGGGGAACACCGGGGAGCTGTTTTTT. Amino acids: CASSQGSGNTGELFF.

This chain links TRBV5-5 with TRBJ1-3; perhaps TRBD1 as D (5 bases). Deletions cut 4 bases from V and 3 bases from J, with 14 bases between. Germline CDR1 and CDR2: SGHKS and YYEKEE (reference sequence). This CDR3 comprises 15 residues. The CDR3 region has the DNA TGTGCCAGCAGCACGTCGAGCAGGGATGGAAACACCATATATTTT. Residues: CASSTSSRDGNTIYF.

The chain carries TRBV5-8 and TRBJ1-6; a weak D match, TRBD1 (5 bases). This CDR3 region has 16 residues. Germline CDR1 and CDR2: SGHTS and YDEGEE. V lost 1 base and J 5 bases, leaving 13 bases between the germline ends. In DNA form, the CDR3 reads TGTGCCAGCAGCTTGCTAAGTGGCAGGGATAATTCACCCCTCCACTTT. Protein: CASSLLSGRDNSPLHF.

This chain links TRBV15 with TRBJ2-5, with 9 bases matching TRBD1. Germline CDR1 and CDR2: LNHNV and YYDKDF (reference sequence). The CDR3 has 14 residues. V gave up 5 bases and J gave up 2 bases; unmatched junction bases: 3. The CDR3 DNA sequence: TGTGCCACCAGCCCGGGGACAGGGCAAGAGACCCAGTACTTC. It codes for CATSPGTGQETQYF.

The chain recombines TRBV12-5 with TRBJ2-7; D perhaps matches TRBD2 (5 bases). This CDR3 comprises 14 residues. CDR1 and CDR2 (germline): LGHNT, FRNRAP. Trimming took 3 bases from V and 3 from J, leaving 12 bases between them. The CDR3: CASGLGGLDYEQYF. The CDR3 nucleotides read TGTGCTAGTGGTTTAGGCGGGCTCGACTACGAGCAGTACTTC.

This chain connects TRBV5-6 to TRBJ1-3; no firm D call. The length of the CDR3 is 15 residues. The germline gives CDR1 SGHDT, CDR2 YYEEEE. V was shortened by 0 bases and J by 0 bases, with 7 bases between the two germline ends. The CDR3 DNA reads TGTGCCAGCAGCTTGGGCGGGGACTCTGGAAACACCATATATTTT. Translation: CASSLGGDSGNTIYF.